The 20 T cell receptor beta chains below were found in one sample sequenced in a study of blood T cell repertoires in COVID-19 (dated by TCRdb to about 2020). Library preparation used the immunoSEQ multiplex PCR assay. TCRdb carries this immuneACCESS record with in-frame sequences only. Its versions omit some clonotypes, under half of them owing to an unresolved V gene in the studies checked, with the rest unexplained. This sample comprises about 140,000 clones, around 79% of them detected only once. The ten largest make up under 3% of the sample. Sequencing was performed on PBMCs or T cells enriched from blood (not recorded which). The receptors come from a woman between 50 and 59 years old who had recovered from COVID-19.

This clone was found a few times. The chain has TRBV5-1 and TRBJ2-7; the match to TRBD1 covers 9 bases. CDR1 and CDR2 (germline): SGHRS, YFSETQ. This CDR3 comprises 14 residues. J gave up 11 bases and V 3 bases, and 12 bases lay outside the gene matches. In nucleotides, the CDR3 is TGCGCCAGCAGCTCTAAGCCGGGACAGGGAAGCAAGTACTTC. Amino acids: CASSSKPGQGSKYF.

The chain combines TRBV7-2 with TRBJ1-2, with D perhaps TRBD1 (5 bases). The germline gives CDR1 SGHTA, CDR2 FQGNSA. This CDR3 is 13 amino acids long. Trimming removed 5 bases from V and 8 bases from J, with 15 bases in between. CDR3 sequence (DNA): TGTGCCAGCAGCCAAGATCAGGGCTGGGGCTACACCTTC. Translation: CASSQDQGWGYTF.

This chain connects TRBV6-1 to TRBJ2-1; no definite D call. CDR3 length: 15 amino acids. The ends were cut back, 0 bases at V and 10 bases at J, with 16 bases in the middle. Germline CDR1 reads MNHNS; CDR2 reads SASEGT. CDR3 nucleotides: TGTGCCAGCAGTGAAGCTTTGGTAGCCCCAAGGGAGCAGTTCTTC. Its translation is CASSEALVAPREQFF.

This chain joins TRBV11-2 and TRBJ1-6; D is ambiguous. V shed 6 bases and J shed 6 bases, with 15 bases lying between them. Germline-derived CDR1 and CDR2 are SGHAT and FQNNGV. This CDR3 has 15 residues. Here the CDR3 reads CASREPGIGNSPLHF. CDR3 bases: TGTGCCAGCAGGGAGCCGGGGATTGGTAATTCACCCCTCCACTTT.

The V gene is TRBV5-6, the J gene TRBJ1-2, with D possibly being TRBD1 (5 bases). This CDR3 has 15 amino acids. CDR1 is SGHDT, CDR2 YYEEEE, per germline. Trimming cost V 1 base and J 2 bases, with 12 bases left between them. CDR3 DNA sequence: TGTGCCAGCAGCTTGACAGGCAATTCCAACTATGGCTACACCTTC. Amino acid sequence: CASSLTGNSNYGYTF.

The chain combines TRBV7-8 with TRBJ2-7, with 7 bases fitting TRBD2. With 2 bases clipped from V and 3 bases from J, the junction kept 4 bases outside the gene matches. CDR1 and CDR2 (germline): SGHVS, FQNEAQ. The CDR3 has 14 residues. The CDR3 loop is CASSLREGNYEQYF. DNA for the CDR3: TGTGCCAGCAGCTTAAGGGAGGGGAACTACGAGCAGTACTTC.

J is TRBJ2-3 and V is TRBV5-1; weak D call: TRBD2 (6 bases). V shed 2 bases and J shed 5 bases, with 15 bases lying between them. Germline V gene sequence: CDR1 SGHRS, CDR2 YFSETQ. There are 15 residues in the CDR3. This CDR3 reads CASSLQSRREDTQYF. The CDR3 nucleotides are TGCGCCAGCAGCTTACAGTCACGGAGGGAAGATACGCAGTATTTT.

The V gene is TRBV9, the J gene TRBJ2-7; 8 bases map to TRBD1. V lost 4 bases to trimming and J lost 5 bases; unmatched junction nucleotides: 8. Germline values: CDR1 SGDLS, CDR2 YYNGEE. This CDR3 has 14 amino acids. The CDR3 loop reads CASSLGQGRNEQYF. The CDR3 nucleotides read TGTGCCAGCAGCTTAGGACAGGGCCGAAACGAGCAGTACTTC.

This rearrangement joins TRBV5-1 to TRBJ1-2; 9 bases fit TRBD1. Germline CDR1 is SGHRS and CDR2 is YFSETQ. This CDR3 spans 17 amino acids. J gave up 7 bases and V 0 bases, and 13 bases lay outside the gene matches. As DNA, the CDR3 is TGCGCCAGCAGCTTGGCCCTCAGCGGACAGGGGCAGGGTGGCTACACCTTC. Amino acid sequence: CASSLALSGQGQGGYTF.

The V and J genes are TRBV3-1 (or the pseudogene TRBV3-2) and TRBJ2-7; D might be TRBD2 (6 bases). V was pared by 3 bases and J by 4 bases, with 13 bases between. CDR3 length: 14 amino acids. Germline values: CDR1 LGHDT, CDR2 YNNKEL (reference sequence). CDR3 coding DNA: TGTGCCAGCAGCCAGGGGACTGGTTTTTACGAGCAGTACTTC. This sequence encodes CASSQGTGFYEQYF.

This clone was observed once. J is TRBJ2-1 and V is TRBV7-8; no definite D call. V lost 4 bases and J 0 bases, leaving 10 bases between the germline ends. This CDR3 has 15 residues. Per the germline V gene, CDR1 is SGHVS and CDR2 is FQNEAQ. The CDR3 region has the DNA TGTGCCAGCAGCTCCACTCCTTTCTCCTACAATGAGCAGTTCTTC. Protein product: CASSSTPFSYNEQFF.

The chain employs TRBV19 and TRBJ2-1; 8 positions agree with TRBD2. The CDR3 consists of 17 residues. Germline V lookup: CDR1 LNHDA, CDR2 SQIVND (reference sequence). Trimming removed 1 base from V and 8 bases from J; junction bases left unmatched: 13. The CDR3 nucleotides read TGTGCCAGTAGTATAGTCTCAGCGGGAGAATTTAGTGATGAGCAGTTCTTC. Its protein is CASSIVSAGEFSDEQFF.

J is TRBJ1-6 and V is TRBV9; 9 bases are a match to TRBD1. The germline CDR1 and CDR2 sequences are SGDLS and YYNGEE. V lost 3 bases to trimming and J lost 7 bases; unmatched junction nucleotides: 2. The CDR3 has 14 residues. In DNA, the CDR3 is TGTGCCAGCAGCGCCGGGACAGGGAATTCACCCCTCCACTTT. Translated, it gives CASSAGTGNSPLHF.

The chain uses TRBV5-1 and TRBJ2-7; 8 bases line up with TRBD1. The CDR3 spans 15 residues. With 0 bases clipped from V and 5 bases from J, the junction kept 7 bases outside the gene matches. CDR1 is SGHRS and CDR2 is YFSETQ in the germline V gene. The CDR3: CASSLEGTGGNEQYF. CDR3 DNA: TGCGCCAGCAGCTTGGAGGGGACAGGAGGTAACGAGCAGTACTTC.

V usage is TRBV18 and J usage is TRBJ1-4; 7 bases map to TRBD1. CDR3 size: 14 residues. CDR1 KGHSH and CDR2 LQKENI come from the germline V gene. V gave up 3 bases and J gave up 5 bases; unmatched junction bases: 3. This CDR3 is CASSPGQTNEKLFF. As DNA, the CDR3 is TGTGCCAGCTCACCGGGACAGACGAATGAAAAACTGTTTTTT. Looking up the rest from reference TRBV18 and TRBJ1-4 gives the full variable domain: NAGVMQNPRHLVRRRGQEARLRCSPMKGHSHVYWYRQLPEEGLKFMVYLQKENIIDESGMPKERFSAEFPKEGPSILRIQQVVRGDSAAYFCASSPGQTNEKLFFGSGTQLSVL.

J is TRBJ2-5 and V is TRBV10-3, with 10 bases that match TRBD2. CDR1 is ENHRY, CDR2 SYGVKD, per germline. CDR3 size: 15 residues. V gave up 6 bases and J gave up 1 base; unmatched junction bases: 5. The CDR3 spells CAISGTSATQETQYF. As DNA, the CDR3 is TGTGCCATCAGCGGGACTAGCGCTACCCAAGAGACCCAGTACTTC.

This clone was seen only a few times. The chain carries TRBV5-1 and TRBJ2-5, with 9 bases fitting TRBD2. CDR3 length: 15 residues. V shed 1 base and J 5 bases; nucleotides not matched to a gene: 6. CDR1 and CDR2 from the germline V gene are SGHRS and YFSETQ. This CDR3 reads CASSLKAGGLETQYF. In DNA form, the CDR3 reads TGCGCCAGCAGCTTGAAGGCGGGGGGGCTCGAGACCCAGTACTTC.

The chain is built from TRBV7-8 and TRBJ2-1; 9 positions match TRBD1. This CDR3 spans 15 amino acids. Germline CDR1 SGHVS, CDR2 FQNEAQ. V shed 4 bases, J shed 7 bases, and the junction held 8 bases outside the gene matches. The CDR3: CASSSGQGILNEQFF. The CDR3 nucleotides read TGTGCCAGCAGCTCAGGACAGGGGATCCTAAATGAGCAGTTCTTC.

The V and J genes are TRBV10-3 and TRBJ2-1; TRBD2 aligns across 10 bases. The germline gives CDR1 ENHRY, CDR2 SYGVKD. With V trimmed by 2 bases and J by 8 bases, 12 bases remained unmatched. The CDR3 runs to 17 residues. CDR3 bases: TGTGCCATCAGTGAGCTAGCGGGAGTTCATAAGATCGATGAGCAGTTCTTC. Protein product: CAISELAGVHKIDEQFF.

The chain carries TRBV9 and TRBJ2-3; 10 bases align to TRBD2. Germline V lookup: CDR1 SGDLS, CDR2 YYNGEE. The CDR3 has 15 residues. Trimming at V came to 6 bases and at J to 3 bases, leaving 7 bases not matched to a gene. This CDR3 reads CASTMTSGPTDTQYF. As DNA, the CDR3 is TGTGCCAGCACCATGACTAGCGGGCCTACAGATACGCAGTATTTT.